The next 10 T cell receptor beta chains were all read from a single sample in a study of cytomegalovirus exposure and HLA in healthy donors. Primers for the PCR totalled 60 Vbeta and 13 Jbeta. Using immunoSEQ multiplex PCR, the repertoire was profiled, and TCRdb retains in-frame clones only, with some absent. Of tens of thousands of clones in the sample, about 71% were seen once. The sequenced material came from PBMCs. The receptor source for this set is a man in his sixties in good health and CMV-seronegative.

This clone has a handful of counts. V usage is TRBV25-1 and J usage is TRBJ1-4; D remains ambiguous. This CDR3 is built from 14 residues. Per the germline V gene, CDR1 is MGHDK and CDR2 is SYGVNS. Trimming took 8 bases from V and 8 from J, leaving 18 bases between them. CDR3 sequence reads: CASPVKEDPEKLFF. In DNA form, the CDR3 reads TGTGCCAGCCCCGTGAAGGAGGATCCCGAAAAACTGTTTTTT.

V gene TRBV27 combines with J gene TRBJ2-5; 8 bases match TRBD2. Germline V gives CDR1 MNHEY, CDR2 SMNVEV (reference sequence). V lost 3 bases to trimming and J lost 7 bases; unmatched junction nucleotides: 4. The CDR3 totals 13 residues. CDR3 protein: CASSFGREVTQYF. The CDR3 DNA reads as TGTGCCAGCAGTTTCGGGCGGGAGGTGACCCAGTACTTC.

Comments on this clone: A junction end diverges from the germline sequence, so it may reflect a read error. In DNA form, the CDR3 reads TGCGCCAGCAGCTTGCAGGGGACAGGTCGGGAAGAAACCCAGTACTTC. This sequence encodes CASSLQGTGREETQYF. The chain links TRBV5-1 to TRBJ2-5; 8 nucleotides match TRBD1. The CDR3 contains 16 residues. Germline CDR1 SGHRS, CDR2 YFSETQ.

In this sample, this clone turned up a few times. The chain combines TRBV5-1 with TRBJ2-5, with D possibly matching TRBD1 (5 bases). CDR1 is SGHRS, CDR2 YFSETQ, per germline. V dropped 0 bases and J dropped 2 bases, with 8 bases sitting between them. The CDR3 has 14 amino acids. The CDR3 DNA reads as TGCGCCAGCAGCTTGGCAGGGTCTCAAGAGACCCAGTACTTC. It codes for CASSLAGSQETQYF.

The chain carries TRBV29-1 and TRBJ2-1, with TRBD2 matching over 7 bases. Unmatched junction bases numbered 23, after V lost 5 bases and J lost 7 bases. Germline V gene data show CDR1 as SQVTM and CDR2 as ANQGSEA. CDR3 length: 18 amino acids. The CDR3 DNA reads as TGCAGCGTTCGGTCGGCGTCTGTAGCGGGCGGTGGGAAGAATGAGCAGTTCTTC. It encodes CSVRSASVAGGGKNEQFF.

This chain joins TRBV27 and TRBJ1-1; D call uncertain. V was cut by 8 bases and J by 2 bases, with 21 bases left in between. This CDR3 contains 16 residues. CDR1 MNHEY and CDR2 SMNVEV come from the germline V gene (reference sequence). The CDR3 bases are TGTGCCAGCCTGAGTCTCTCTGGGCTTACAAACACTGAAGCTTTCTTT. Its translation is CASLSLSGLTNTEAFF.

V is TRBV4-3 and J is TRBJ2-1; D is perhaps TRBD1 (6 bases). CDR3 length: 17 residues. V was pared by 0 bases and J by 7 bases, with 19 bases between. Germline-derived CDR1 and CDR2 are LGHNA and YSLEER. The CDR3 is CASSQDFRGSRLNEQFF. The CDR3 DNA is TGCGCCAGCAGCCAAGATTTCAGGGGCAGTCGGCTTAATGAGCAGTTCTTC.

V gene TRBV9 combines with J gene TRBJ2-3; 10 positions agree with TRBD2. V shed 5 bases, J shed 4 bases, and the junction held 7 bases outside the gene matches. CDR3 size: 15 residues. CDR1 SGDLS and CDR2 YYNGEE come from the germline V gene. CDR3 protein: CASRSLAGVADTQYF. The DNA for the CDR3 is TGTGCCAGCAGATCCCTAGCGGGGGTCGCAGATACGCAGTATTTT.

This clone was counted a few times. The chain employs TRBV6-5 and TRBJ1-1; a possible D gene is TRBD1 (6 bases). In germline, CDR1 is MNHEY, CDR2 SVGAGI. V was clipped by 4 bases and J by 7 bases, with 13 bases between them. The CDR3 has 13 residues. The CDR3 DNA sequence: TGTGCCAGCAGTTCGTCAGGGGACATTGAAGCTTTCTTT. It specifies CASSSSGDIEAFF.

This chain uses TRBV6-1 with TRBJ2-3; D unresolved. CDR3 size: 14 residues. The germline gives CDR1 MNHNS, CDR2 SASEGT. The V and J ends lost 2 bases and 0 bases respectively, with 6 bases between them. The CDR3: CASSEWQSTDTQYF. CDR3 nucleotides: TGTGCCAGCAGTGAATGGCAGAGCACAGATACGCAGTATTTT.